These 25 T cell receptor beta chains were sequenced from one sample in a study of blood T cell repertoires in COVID-19. Repertoires were generated with immunoSEQ multiplex PCR, while TCRdb's copy carries only in-frame clones and drops some. The sample yields approximately 190,000 clones, more than 75% seen once. Source material: peripheral blood. These receptors were taken from a man aged 40-55 years with active or convalescent COVID-19.

The rearrangement joins TRBV12-5 to TRBJ2-1, with no clear D. This CDR3 is 12 amino acids long. The V end lost 5 bases, the J end lost 3 bases, and 5 bases lay between the germline ends. Germline-derived CDR1 and CDR2 are LGHNT and FRNRAP. The DNA for the CDR3 is TGTGCTAGTGGTCCCGGCTACAATGAGCAGTTCTTC. Its protein is CASGPGYNEQFF.

This chain joins TRBV20-1 and TRBJ2-7, with D uncertain. The CDR3 consists of 14 residues. Trimming pared 3 bases from V and 0 bases from J, leaving 12 bases between. Germline V gene lookup returns CDR1 DFQATT and CDR2 SNEGSKA (reference sequence). CDR3 loop: CSASSHLSSYEQYF. The CDR3 DNA sequence: TGCAGTGCTAGTAGCCACTTGAGCTCCTACGAGCAGTACTTC.

V and J are TRBV19 and TRBJ2-2; 9 bases are a match to TRBD1. Germline CDR1 LNHDA, CDR2 SQIVND (reference sequence). V gave up 6 bases and J gave up 7 bases; unmatched junction bases: 9. CDR3 length: 15 amino acids. CDR3: CASSPGTGFIGELFF. Here the CDR3 DNA reads TGTGCCAGTAGCCCCGGGACAGGGTTTATCGGGGAGCTGTTTTTT. Together with reference TRBV19 and TRBJ2-2, the CDR3 gives the full variable domain: DGGITQSPKYLFRKEGQNVTLSCEQNLNHDAMYWYRQDPGQGLRLIYYSQIVNDFQKGDIAEGYSVSREKKESFPLTVTSAQKNPTAFYLCASSPGTGFIGELFFGEGSRLTVL.

This chain joins TRBV9 and TRBJ1-2; 7 positions agree with TRBD1. V dropped 0 bases and J dropped 4; count of bases not matched to a gene: 6. CDR1 is SGDLS, CDR2 YYNGEE, per germline. The CDR3 consists of 15 residues. CDR3 coding DNA: TGTGCCAGCAGCGTAGGAGACAGGGTAATCTATGGCTACACCTTC. Translation gives CASSVGDRVIYGYTF.

J is TRBJ2-7 and V is TRBV5-6; TRBD2 matches at 13 bases. V shed 0 bases, J shed 4 bases, and the junction held 1 base outside the gene matches. This CDR3 contains 15 residues. Per the germline V gene, CDR1 is SGHDT and CDR2 is YYEEEE. CDR3 loop: CASSLGLAGGYEQYF. CDR3 DNA: TGTGCCAGCAGCTTGGGACTAGCGGGGGGTTACGAGCAGTACTTC.

This chain uses TRBV6-6 with TRBJ1-2; maybe TRBD1 (5 bases). Germline CDR1 and CDR2: MNHNY and SVGAGI (reference sequence). The CDR3 runs 11 residues. Trimming left V 2 bases short and J 14 bases short, with 12 bases between. In DNA, the CDR3 is TGTGCCAGCAGTTACGGGGCGGCAAAAACCTTC. Translation gives CASSYGAAKTF.

This chain connects TRBV6-5 to TRBJ1-5; 8 bases align to TRBD1. This CDR3 region has 11 residues. The junction had 2 bases not matched to a gene; V was cut back by 7 bases and J by 9 bases. Germline V gives CDR1 MNHEY, CDR2 SVGAGI. The chain's CDR3 is CASNDRGPQHF. CDR3 coding DNA: TGTGCCAGCAACGACAGGGGGCCCCAGCATTTT.

This clone was counted only a few times. V and J are TRBV18 and TRBJ2-7; D not certain. Germline V gene data show CDR1 as KGHSH and CDR2 as LQKENI. V was trimmed by 5 bases and J by 1 base, leaving 9 bases between them. This CDR3 is built from 13 residues. The CDR3 DNA sequence: TGTGCCAGCTCAACAACCCGATCCTACGAGCAGTACTTC. The encoded protein is CASSTTRSYEQYF.

This chain links TRBV30 with TRBJ2-7; TRBD1 matches at 9 bases. There are 12 residues in the CDR3. Germline V CDR1 and CDR2: GTSNPN, SVGIG (reference sequence). Trimming removed 5 bases from V and 7 bases from J; junction bases left unmatched: 6. CDR3 bases: TGTGCCTGGGGGACAGGGTTAGGGGAGCAGTACTTC. This translates into CAWGTGLGEQYF.

The sample holds one count of this clone. The rearrangement links TRBV15 to TRBJ2-7; TRBD1 matches 10 bases. CDR1 and CDR2 (germline): LNHNV, YYDKDF (reference sequence). Trimming cost V 3 bases and J 6 bases; bases outside gene matches: 11. The CDR3 runs 16 residues. This chain's CDR3 is CATSSEGTGDLSEQYF. The CDR3 DNA sequence: TGTGCCACCAGCAGTGAGGGGACAGGGGATTTGAGCGAGCAGTACTTC.

The chain combines TRBV11-3 with TRBJ2-1; the D gene is possibly TRBD1 (7 bases). CDR3 length: 14 residues. V was cut by 5 bases and J by 5 bases, with 13 bases left in between. CDR1 is SGHNT, CDR2 YENEEA, per germline. CDR3 nucleotide sequence: TGTGCCAGCAGCCGGGGGACAGCTCACAATGAGCAGTTCTTC. This translates into CASSRGTAHNEQFF.

On this clone: Additional DNA sequences in this sample encode the identical CDR3. The chain employs TRBV7-2 and TRBJ2-3, with 7 bases matching TRBD2. Germline V gives CDR1 SGHTA, CDR2 FQGNSA. The ends lost 8 bases at V and 3 bases at J; junction bases unmatched: 2. The CDR3 consists of 12 residues. The CDR3 bases are TGTGCCAGCCGGCGGGGGACAGATACGCAGTATTTT. Translation gives CASRRGTDTQYF.

As DNA, the CDR3 is TGTGCCAGCAGTCCAGACAGGGTCTATGGCTACACCTTC. This encodes CASSPDRVYGYTF. V is TRBV27 and J is TRBJ1-2; TRBD1 agrees at 7 bases. This CDR3 has 13 residues. With V trimmed by 5 bases and J by 4 bases, 4 bases remained unmatched. CDR1 MNHEY and CDR2 SMNVEV come from the germline V gene (reference sequence).

The table lists this clone with a few counts. The CDR3 is CASSPKGGADGYTF. As DNA, the CDR3 is TGTGCCAGCTCACCAAAAGGGGGCGCAGATGGCTACACCTTC. This sequence joins TRBV18 and TRBJ1-2, with TRBD1 matching 7 bases. The CDR3 runs to 14 residues. Trimming at V came to 2 bases and at J to 6 bases, leaving 6 bases not matched to a gene. In germline, CDR1 is KGHSH, CDR2 LQKENI.

V gene TRBV5-1 combines with J gene TRBJ1-2, with D perhaps TRBD1 (6 bases). The CDR3 is 14 amino acids. The V end lost 4 bases, the J end lost 6 bases, and 16 bases lay between the germline ends. Germline V CDR1 and CDR2: SGHRS, YFSETQ. In nucleotides, the CDR3 is TGCGCCAGCAGCCTATCACAGGGAATAGATGGCTACACCTTC. Translation: CASSLSQGIDGYTF.

This clone appeared a single time. The V call is TRBV28, the J call TRBJ1-4, with TRBD1 identical over 9 bases. The V segment lost 4 bases and the J segment 5 bases; nucleotides outside the gene matches: 8. The germline V gene has CDR1 MDHEN and CDR2 SYDVKM. The CDR3 contains 16 residues. Here the CDR3 reads CASSSGTGYGNEKLFF. CDR3 nucleotides: TGTGCCAGCAGTTCGGGGACAGGGTATGGGAATGAAAAACTGTTTTTT.

This rearrangement joins TRBV21-1 to TRBJ2-2; TRBD2 is the table's D call, not checked against the DNA. TRBV21-1 is assigned pseudogene status. CDR3 length: 15 residues. This CDR3 reads CASSRTSGSTGELFF. The CDR3 DNA reads as TGTGCCAGCAGCCGTACTAGCGGGAGTACCGGGGAGCTGTTTTTT.

CDR3 in amino acids: CASSQVGQYTEAFF. CDR3 sequence (DNA): TGCGCCAGCAGCCAAGTGGGACAGTACACTGAAGCTTTCTTT. The chain combines TRBV4-3 with TRBJ1-1; the match to TRBD1 covers 7 bases. CDR3 length: 14 residues. The V and J ends lost 1 base and 3 bases, in that order; junction bases with no gene match: 2. The germline gives CDR1 LGHNA, CDR2 YSLEER.

The chain employs TRBV5-4 and TRBJ1-4; D remains unclear. Trimming cost V 4 bases and J 5 bases, with 15 bases left between them. This CDR3 has 15 amino acids. Germline V gene data show CDR1 as SGHNT and CDR2 as YYREEE (reference sequence). The CDR3 coding sequence is TGTGCCAGCAGCCCCATTGGAGCCCCGAATGAAAAACTGTTTTTT. This sequence encodes CASSPIGAPNEKLFF. Drawing the rest from reference TRBV5-4 and TRBJ1-4, the complete variable domain is ETGVTQSPTHLIKTRGQQVTLRCSSQSGHNTVSWYQQALGQGPQFIFQYYREEENGRGNFPPRFSGLQFPNYSSELNVNALELDDSALYLCASSPIGAPNEKLFFGSGTQLSVL.

V and J are TRBV6-5 and TRBJ1-1; a weak D match, TRBD1 (6 bases). In germline, CDR1 is MNHEY, CDR2 SVGAGI. The CDR3 is 14 residues long. V was pared by 6 bases and J by 1 base, with 12 bases between. The CDR3 here is CASRRDTPNTEAFF. In DNA, the CDR3 is TGTGCCAGCAGGAGGGACACCCCGAACACTGAAGCTTTCTTT.

The chain employs TRBV24-1 and TRBJ2-2, with 9 nucleotides matching TRBD1. The V gene's germline CDR1 is KGHDR and CDR2 SFDVKD. The V and J ends lost 5 bases and 5 bases, in that order; junction bases with no gene match: 5. The CDR3 totals 15 residues. The CDR3 loop reads CATSVDRGYTGELFF. As DNA, the CDR3 is TGTGCCACCAGTGTCGACAGGGGGTATACCGGGGAGCTGTTTTTT.

CDR3 loop: CATSRSGLSEWGTQYF. The CDR3 bases are TGTGCCACCAGCAGGTCGGGACTTTCCGAGTGGGGGACCCAGTACTTC. The rearrangement joins TRBV15 to TRBJ2-5; weak D call: TRBD2 (6 bases). The CDR3 totals 16 residues. The germline V gene has CDR1 LNHNV and CDR2 YYDKDF (reference sequence). With 3 bases removed from V and 7 bases from J, the gap between germline ends came to 21 bases.

The CDR3 DNA reads as TGCAGCGGGAAGGAAGGGGTAGAAGCTTTCTTT. This gives the protein CSGKEGVEAFF. The chain employs TRBV29-1 and TRBJ1-1, with D possibly being TRBD1 (5 bases). Germline-derived CDR1 and CDR2 are SQVTM and ANQGSEA. This CDR3 has 11 amino acids. The ends were cut back, 7 bases at V and 8 bases at J, with 14 bases in the middle.

V and J are TRBV7-2 and TRBJ2-3; 9 nucleotides align to TRBD2. CDR1 is SGHTA and CDR2 is FQGNSA in the germline V gene. The CDR3 covers 15 residues. The junction had 8 bases not matched to a gene; V was cut back by 3 bases and J by 7 bases. Here the CDR3 reads CASSLSGTSINTQYF. CDR3 DNA: TGTGCCAGCAGCTTGTCCGGGACTAGCATAAATACGCAGTATTTT.

This clone came up once. This sequence joins TRBV2 and TRBJ2-5; 7 bases map to TRBD1. There are 14 residues in the CDR3. V dropped 4 bases and J dropped 5; count of bases not matched to a gene: 7. The germline V gene has CDR1 SNHLY and CDR2 FYNNEI. CDR3 nucleotides: TGTGCCAGCAGTGGACAGGGCCGAGGGGAGACCCAGTACTTC. It codes for CASSGQGRGETQYF.